The entry below gives a single T cell receptor beta chain sequence along with its context. Its target is unknown. Libraries were prepared by immunoSEQ multiplex PCR; TCRdb keeps only in-frame clonotypes and omits some of them. The sample lists 1,500,000 or so clones; 96% were seen once. These data belong to a study of shared clonotypes between healthy human individuals. The length of the CDR3 is 17 residues. Germline CDR1 SGDLS, CDR2 YYNGEE. The junction had 11 bases not matched to a gene; V was cut back by 1 base and J by 9 bases. Points from the study as a whole: Researchers found naive subsets generally carried larger estimated richness than memory subsets.

Sequencing input: naive CD4+ T cells sorted from blood. Indicated subset: CD45RA+ positively selected. This receptor was taken from a man aged 30 to 39 in good health. The V and J genes are TRBV9 and TRBJ2-1, with TRBD2 matching 12 bases. CDR3 region: CASSVKMGLAGGREQFF. The DNA for the CDR3 is TGTGCCAGCAGCGTAAAGATGGGGCTAGCGGGAGGGCGTGAGCAGTTCTTC.